The clone carrying this T cell receptor beta chain has at least ten counts. Its matching antigen is unknown. This sample is drawn from a study of breast tumors, draining lymph nodes, adjacent tissues. Samples came from axillary lymph nodes draining the breast cancer. Points from the study as a whole: Findings are consistent with lymph node origin and intratumoral expansion of most tumor T cells.

Germline CDR1 is SEHNR and CDR2 is FQNEAQ (reference sequence). The V segment lost 1 base and the J segment 8 bases; nucleotides outside the gene matches: 2. The CDR3 extends over 15 amino acids. TCRdb redid the calling of the multiplex PCR reads with MiXCR, one entry per CDR3 protein. The sample has 150,000 to 200,000 distinct CDR3 sequences, around a third seen once. This chain links TRBV7-9 with TRBJ2-1; 13 nucleotides match TRBD2. The TCR comes from a female donor with breast cancer. Some clones in this sample may be carry-over from other donors' samples. Source material: axillary lymph node tissue. The CDR3 DNA follows: TGTGCCAGCAGCTTAGGACTAGCGGGGGGAGATGAGCAGTTCTTC. Its protein product is CASSLGLAGGDEQFF.